A selection of T cell receptor beta chains follows, all from one sample in a study of cytomegalovirus exposure and HLA in healthy donors. Assay: immunoSEQ multiplex PCR; the TCRdb copy retains only in-frame clones and omits some. Of 110,000 or so clones in the sample, approximately 14% are singletons; the top ten hold roughly 0.79%. Source material: PBMCs. Receptors were obtained from a female donor in good health and CMV-seronegative. CDR3s include the opening cysteine and the closing phenylalanine or tryptophan.

J | V | CDR3
TRBJ1-2 | TRBV9 | CASSVVWGRGRYGYTF
TRBJ1-5 | TRBV19 | CASSIPGSGQPQHF
TRBJ1-6 | TRBV30 | CAWSQGEDSPLHF
TRBJ1-5 | TRBV30 | CAWSVQGGPQHF
TRBJ1-6 | TRBV2 | CASSEGLGDSPLHF
TRBJ1-1 | TRBV27 | CASSSETVQDMNTEAFF
TRBJ1-1 | TRBV6-6 | CASSPPEGRAFF
TRBJ2-2 | TRBV6-5 | CASAESGGNTGELFF
TRBJ2-1 | TRBV7-2 | CASSGAGVSYNEQFF
TRBJ2-7 | TRBV6-5 | CASSQARGTGAEQYF
TRBJ2-5 | TRBV19 | CASSIWQGLQETQYF
TRBJ2-1 | TRBV9 | CASSETGTAYNEQFF
TRBJ2-1 | TRBV28 | CASSPWTSGRGGNEQFF
TRBJ2-3 | TRBV10-3 | CAISESGTSGREADTQYF
NA | TRBV21-1 | CASSEWAFGGEASSYEQYF
TRBJ1-2 | TRBV30 | CAWSVQQGYYGYTF
TRBJ2-1 | TRBV14 | CASSQGLASSNEQFF
TRBJ1-1 | TRBV6-5 | CASSFGQNTEAFF
TRBJ2-1 | TRBV30 | CAWSLTGESEQFF
TRBJ1-5 | TRBV2 | CASRGRGAEQPQHF
TRBJ2-2 | TRBV6-1 | CASNLDREVGELFF
TRBJ1-1 | TRBV29-1 | CSYVLNLNTEAFF
TRBJ1-1 | TRBV7-8 | CASRPHDRNTEAFF
TRBJ2-1 | TRBV4-2 | CASSPGLAYNEQFF
TRBJ1-3 | TRBV19 | CASSITSSGNTIYF
TRBJ2-1 | TRBV29-1 | CSAGLAGGNEQFF
TRBJ2-7 | TRBV28 | CASSKGMSYEQYF
TRBJ1-4 | TRBV5-1 | CASSPHWEGLNEKLFF
TRBJ1-5 | TRBV7-9 | CASSLDGGNNQPQHF
TRBJ1-1 | TRBV13 | CASSPGNTEAFF
TRBJ1-5 | TRBV7-8 | CASSVASVYSNQPQHF
TRBJ2-1 | TRBV28 | CASWGRDRGYNEQFF
TRBJ1-3 | TRBV4-3 | CASSQDRDTSGNTIYF
TRBJ2-7 | TRBV11-2 | CASSLDQISGTYEQYF
TRBJ2-5 | TRBV4-3 | CASSQDTGKETQYF
TRBJ2-1 | TRBV5-4 | CASISSYNEQFF
TRBJ2-1 | TRBV6-5 | CASSYFLVGNEQFF